This passage covers 6 T cell receptor beta chains from one sample sequenced in a study of T-cell reconstitution after alpha-beta-depleted transplantation in children (dated by TCRdb to 2016 to 2017). The meaning of the sample's treatment or condition label: allogeneic hematopoietic cell transplantation with graft depleted of TCRalphabeta T cells and CD19 B cells. The library came from PCR. Data came from an Illumina HiSeq 2500. Molecular barcoding was employed in the preparation of TCR libraries, with unique molecular identifiers being used to normalize TCRbeta repertoire quantification. TCRdb itself trimmed the public reads at Q25 with fastp, ran MiXCR and retained productive beta chains. Each CDR3 protein gets just one entry, which takes the most common genes and DNA from the rows behind it. This sample comprises about 160,000 distinct CDR3 sequences, roughly 11% of them detected only once. The top ten clonotypes cover approximately 13% of the sample.

The source was PBMCs, collected before TCRalphabeta/CD19-depleted stem cell transplant. Receptor source: a boy aged 2 to 10 with acute myeloid leukemia, due to receive a stem cell transplant.

This clonotype occurred many times. This chain uses TRBV5-1 with TRBJ1-1; D unresolved. V was shortened by 4 bases and J by 6 bases, with 22 bases between the two germline ends. CDR3 length: 16 residues. Germline V gene lookup returns CDR1 SGHRS and CDR2 YFSETQ. CDR3 loop: CASSARTDAGRAEAFF. The CDR3 region has the DNA TGCGCCAGCAGCGCACGGACCGATGCTGGACGGGCTGAAGCTTTCTTT.

At least ten counts were recorded for this clonotype. The rearrangement links TRBV5-1 to TRBJ2-2; D perhaps matches TRBD1 (6 bases). The CDR3 sequence is 16 residues long. The germline V and J ends were trimmed by 5 bases and 6 bases, with 20 bases remaining between them. Per the germline V gene, CDR1 is SGHRS and CDR2 is YFSETQ. CDR3 residues: CASSSFTGNHAGELFF. CDR3 bases: TGCGCCAGCAGTTCATTCACAGGGAATCACGCCGGGGAGCTGTTTTTT.

In this sample, this clonotype turned up many times. The rearrangement joins TRBV20-1 to TRBJ1-5, with D uncertain. Germline-derived CDR1 and CDR2 are DFQATT and SNEGSKA (reference sequence). The CDR3 loop spans 13 amino acids. Trimming removed 3 bases from V and 4 bases from J, with 10 bases in between. The CDR3 is CSASRFFNQPQHF. Written as DNA, the CDR3 is TGCAGTGCTAGCAGGTTTTTTAATCAGCCCCAGCATTTT.

This clonotype was detected ten times or more. The gene calls are TRBV20-1 and TRBJ2-3, with unresolved D. V was trimmed by 4 bases and J by 2 bases, leaving 16 bases between them. The CDR3 extends over 15 amino acids. The germline V gene encodes CDR1 DFQATT and CDR2 SNEGSKA (reference sequence). The CDR3 region has the DNA TGCAGTGCTATAAACGTCGGCGGTTACACAGATACGCAGTATTTT. Encoded protein: CSAINVGGYTDTQYF.

This clonotype was found many times. The chain recombines TRBV18 with TRBJ2-7; D uncertain. The V gene lost 3 bases and the J gene lost 3 bases, with 9 bases spanning the gap. This CDR3 is built from 13 residues. CDR1 KGHSH and CDR2 LQKENI come from the germline V gene. The CDR3 sequence: CASSPAASYEQYF. In DNA, the CDR3 is TGTGCCAGCTCACCGGCAGCTAGCTACGAGCAGTACTTC.

This clonotype was counted at least ten times. The V and J genes are TRBV7-2 and TRBJ2-5; 7 bases agree with TRBD1. The V gene's germline CDR1 is SGHTA and CDR2 FQGNSA. V lost 3 bases, J lost 3 bases, and 1 base stayed unmatched. The length of the CDR3 is 13 residues. The CDR3 is CASSFGQEETQYF. The CDR3 bases are TGTGCCAGCAGCTTCGGACAGGAAGAGACCCAGTACTTC.